This T cell receptor beta chain appears in the sequencing data of a study of cytomegalovirus exposure and HLA in healthy donors listed by TCRdb under 2017. Study-wide context: An earlier analysis of approximately 640 of the donors reported 250 to 300 Gb of sequence data and some 120 million unique TCR beta sequences from about 179 million T cells. A later genetic analysis took genome-wide SNP genotypes for about three fifths of the roughly 700 donors and used that subset as a discovery cohort. HLA typing included class I and class II loci at four-digit resolution. The genetic ancestry cluster associated with self-reported Caucasian donors included about four fifths of the roughly 380 genotyped donors. Using immunosequencing, the study profiled T cell repertoires from approximately 700 subjects and related those repertoires to cytomegalovirus serostatus. Four or five DR-DQ haplotypes were handled as single units for association and clustering because linkage in the cohort was strong. Along with the approximately 620-subject first cohort, a separate validation cohort of over a hundred different subjects was used. An earlier analysis of about 620 of the donors applied high-throughput TCR beta sequencing to assess whether each TCR beta V gene segment acted as functional or pseudogenic. A later analysis re-examined previously published TCR beta repertoires from more than 550 donors and added high-resolution HLA genotyping to investigate patterns of TCR occurrence. The number of donors typed differed by locus, with roughly 629-640 for A, B, C, DRB1 and DQB1, around 560 for DQA1, 606 for DPA1, and approximately 470 for DPB1. In the later analysis, no new phenotypic data were used to find candidate immune exposures; instead, reliance was placed on TCR beta sequences and their occurrence across donors. Donor age, sex, ethnicity and CMV serostatus were collected together with the repertoire data. Across around 400 genotyped donors of the cohort, an average of about 240,000 unique TCR beta nucleotide sequences per donor were sequenced, and approximately 17% of those sequences were non-productive. All discovery cohort repertoires had been generated using a single sequencing platform. The study combined high-throughput TCR immunosequencing, statistical association of individual TCRs with disease status, and machine learning to predict cytomegalovirus infection status. An early release covering some 640 HLA-typed donors comprised around 300 gigabases of sequencing data and tens of millions of unique TCR sequences. The study was designed to test whether signatures of past pathogen exposure could be identified by cataloging public T cell receptors.

As for this clone: It lacks a known antigen. No base qualities exist here, and no much larger clone lies one base off it.

The cohort was made up of about 670 healthy bone marrow donors. At the time of sampling, every cohort member was nominally healthy, though immune exposures that went unrecorded were likely present. The donor was CMV seropositive and belonged to the group of 250 to 300 seropositive cohort members. Each donor provided a peripheral blood sample, and peripheral blood mononuclear cells were used for TCR beta sequencing. Genomic DNA was extracted from the blood cell samples with the Qiagen DNeasy Blood Extraction Kit. Library preparation was by the immunoSEQ multiplex PCR assay. The multiplex PCR relied on a mix of 60 forward primers for TCR Vbeta segments and 13 reverse primers for TCR Jbeta segments. Amplification of the CDR3 region of rearranged TCR beta genes was performed with a multiplex PCR assay on genomic DNA. Amplified TCR beta libraries were sequenced as 87-base-pair reads on the Illumina HiSeq System. The paper's processing steps were these. A later analysis tallied 75 million to 95 million unique TCR beta chains across the 640 or so repertoires, and approximately 12 million of those chains were shared by two or more donors. To remove PCR and sequencing errors, raw reads were error-corrected and collapsed into unique sequences using a nearest-neighbor algorithm that merged closely related sequences. To assign V, D and J gene segments, CDR3 sequences were aligned to IMGT reference sequences. For a sequence to be retained, a match of at least six nucleotides was required to both a V gene segment and a J gene segment. Rearrangements were classified as productive when the CDR3 lacked stop codons and remained in frame with V and J, and all other rearrangements were classified as non-productive. Following IMGT convention, CDR3 was defined as the stretch from the second conserved V-encoded cysteine to the conserved J-encoded phenylalanine. In an earlier analysis of around 540 of the donors, sequences lacking an unambiguous match to a single V gene segment were excluded. An earlier analysis of several hundred of the donors called V segments functional above 56.7% productive rearrangements and segregating when the between-donor standard deviation exceeded 5%. A statistical classification framework was developed to diagnose cytomegalovirus status using the catalog of TCR beta chain sequences. A later analysis assigned V and J genes by comparing TCR nucleotide sequences with IMGT/GENE-DB human TR gene sequences. The TCRdist pipeline was used in a later analysis to assign CDR3 sequences and most-parsimonious VDJ recombination scenarios. In a later analysis, every TCR beta chain was defined by the combination of its CDR3 amino acid sequence and its V-gene family, and reads without a unique V-gene family were dropped. As a way to deal with suspected cross-contamination and a sequencing artifact, a later analysis dropped over 550 nucleotide sequences that were highly shared and had low generation probability. In a later analysis, a clonal expansion index for each public chain was calculated from normalized within-repertoire ranks of inferred template counts. In a later analysis, generation probabilities were computed with a VDJ recombination model fitted to out-of-frame rearrangements, and the resulting probabilities were checked against IGoR. In a later analysis, hypergeometric tests were used to score TCR-TCR, TCR-HLA and TCR-CMV co-occurrence, with a repertoire-size bias correction applied to TCR pairs. False discovery rates were estimated in a later analysis by permuting HLA or CMV assignments 20 times. In a later analysis, co-occurring TCRs were grouped using DBSCAN, and TCRdist sequence similarity was added for clustering within HLA-allele-positive subsets. Repertoires with fewer than 30,000 or more than 120,000 public chains were left out of co-occurrence clustering, as were about 5 repertoires with anomalous nucleotide sharing. TCRdb re-hosts the immuneACCESS table, in-frame sequences only. Its copies lack some clones; in the studies checked, an unresolved V gene accounts for under half of them, and the cause for the rest is not known. Clone size and the V and J calls come from that table; the DNA yielded D and trimming. Here the sample has about 140,000 clones; less than 80% occur a single time. The ten largest account for around 10% of the sample.

Reading from cysteine to phenylalanine, the CDR3 counts 13 amino acids. Only CDR3 DNA remains: 39 bases, in frame from the first base. Cut back by 6 bases and 1 base, the V and J ends lie 9 bases apart. The germline V gene (reference sequence) provides CDR1 LNHNV and CDR2 YYDKDF. Overall study results and their limits: A later analysis reported that several top co-occurrence clusters appeared linked to parvovirus B19, influenza, CMV and Epstein-Barr virus. In vitro tests confirmed that a few of the cytomegalovirus-associated TCR beta chains recognize cytomegalovirus antigens. The study gave a list of about 160 TCR beta chains associated with cytomegalovirus. A later analysis found that HLA-associated TCR beta chains were more clonally expanded and had lower generation probabilities than equally common non-associated chains. Most TCR sequences were observed very rarely across donors, whereas some public TCRs were present in many individuals. Presence/absence analyses assumed roughly uniform sequencing depth across donors, an assumption that may not hold. The 87-base-pair reads could not distinguish some IMGT-functional V segments, including TRBV6-2 and TRBV6-3, so those segments were excluded. The sequencing pipeline was judged likely to have produced a cluster of highly shared sequence variants as a technical artifact. Because counts were too low, about 18 rarely observed V segments, including chromosome 9 orphons, were excluded from the earlier analysis of some 540 of the donors. The cohort was sequenced for TCR beta chains only, and without alpha or paired-chain data the features that could be detected were limited. Because some donors lacked HLA typing at each locus, the association tests relied only on the typed subset. According to the authors, the approach could potentially be generalized to other disease states and immunological phenotypes. An earlier analysis of some 560 of the donors showed that most TCR beta V segments appeared in productive rearrangements either about 90% or about 30% of the time, which broadly matched IMGT annotations. Linkage disequilibrium might explain the correlated functional status among segregating V segments, but an unknown experimental factor could not be excluded. CMV serostatus was the only immune exposure information available for the cohort. A further reported finding was that TCR beta sequences accurately predicted the HLA-A and HLA-B alleles for most subjects in the first cohort. Assigning TCR associations to individual alleles was difficult when HLA alleles, especially DR and DQ, strongly co-occurred. A later analysis found that most CMV-associated TCR beta chains appeared HLA-restricted, with HLA associations seemingly driven largely by CMV exposure. A later genetic analysis associated a missense DCLRE1C variant with V-gene and J-gene trimming of TCR beta chains, and an independent cohort replicated the association. The classifier was reported to diagnose cytomegalovirus status with high specificity and sensitivity in both the original and validation cohorts. According to a later analysis, TCR association rates differed among HLA loci, with DRB1 alleles showing the most associated TCRs and HLA-C alleles showing the fewest. Specific HLA alleles were associated with over 15,000 TCR beta sequences at a false discovery rate of 0.05 in a later analysis. Compared with the approximately 670-donor mean, donors in an Asian-associated ancestry cluster had fewer N-insertions in productive TCRs, according to a later genetic analysis.

Input material: PBMCs. The chain was built from TRBV15 and TRBJ1-1; the best D guess is TRBD1, with 5 bases matching. The TCR originated in a woman aged 50 to 60 in good health and CMV-seropositive. The DNA reads as follows: TGTGCCACCAGTTTTCAGGGGAACACTGAAGCTTTCTTT. It codes for CATSFQGNTEAFF. Reference TRBV15 and TRBJ1-1 genes cover what lies past the CDR3, so the full variable domain is DAMVIQNPRYQVTQFGKPVTLSCSQTLNHNVMYWYQQKSSQAPKLLFHYYDKDFNNEADTPDNFQSRRPNTSFCFLDIRSPGLGDTAMYLCATSFQGNTEAFFGQGTRLTVV.